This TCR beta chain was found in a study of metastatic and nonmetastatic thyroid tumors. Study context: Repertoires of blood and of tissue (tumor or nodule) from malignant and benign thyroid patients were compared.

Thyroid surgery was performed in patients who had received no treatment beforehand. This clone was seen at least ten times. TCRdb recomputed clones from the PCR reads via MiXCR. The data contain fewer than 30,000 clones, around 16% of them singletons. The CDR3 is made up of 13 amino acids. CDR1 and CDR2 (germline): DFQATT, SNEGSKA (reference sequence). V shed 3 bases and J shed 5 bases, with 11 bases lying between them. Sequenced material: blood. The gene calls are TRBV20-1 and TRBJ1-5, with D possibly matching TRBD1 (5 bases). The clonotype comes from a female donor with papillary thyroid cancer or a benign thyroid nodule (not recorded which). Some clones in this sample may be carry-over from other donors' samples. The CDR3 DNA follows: TGCAGTGCTAGCGGGGGTAGTCATCAGCCCCAGCATTTT. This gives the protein CSASGGSHQPQHF.